The 21 T cell receptor beta chains listed next were all sequenced from one sample in a study of blood T cell repertoires in COVID-19. Some clones are missing from TCRdb's copy, which holds only in-frame ones; the method was immunoSEQ multiplex PCR. The sample consists of some 180,000 clones, around 89% of them appearing once. The sample comprised peripheral blood. The source of these receptors is a man in his fifties or sixties with acute or convalescent COVID-19.

This chain joins TRBV18 and TRBJ1-2; 10 bases fit TRBD1. The CDR3 spans 13 residues. Trimming at V came to 3 bases and at J to 7 bases, leaving 2 bases not matched to a gene. Germline CDR1 KGHSH, CDR2 LQKENI. CDR3 protein: CASSPGTGAGYTF. CDR3 bases: TGTGCCAGCTCACCCGGGACAGGGGCTGGCTACACCTTC.

The chain joins TRBV4-1 to TRBJ2-3; 10 bases align to TRBD2. V gave up 1 base and J gave up 8 bases; unmatched junction bases: 12. CDR3 size: 17 residues. Germline lookup yields CDR1 MGHRA and CDR2 YSYEKL. The chain's CDR3 is CASSQGPGTSDRGTQYF. Here the CDR3 DNA reads TGCGCCAGCAGCCAAGGTCCCGGGACTAGCGACCGGGGTACGCAGTATTTT.

The gene calls are TRBV29-1 and TRBJ2-5; perhaps TRBD1 as D (6 bases). Germline V gene lookup returns CDR1 SQVTM and CDR2 ANQGSEA. The CDR3 is 14 residues long. V lost 1 base, J lost 5 bases, and 14 bases lay in between. The CDR3 loop is CSVEVGDTGETQYF. The CDR3 DNA reads TGCAGCGTTGAAGTTGGGGACACCGGGGAGACCCAGTACTTC.

The V call is TRBV30, the J call TRBJ2-5; 10 bases map to TRBD2. The CDR3 has 16 residues. V shed 1 base, J shed 5 bases, and the junction held 10 bases outside the gene matches. Germline values: CDR1 GTSNPN, CDR2 SVGIG (reference sequence). This chain's CDR3 is CAWSAPGSGRRETQYF. The CDR3 region has the DNA TGTGCCTGGAGTGCTCCGGGTAGCGGGAGGAGGGAGACCCAGTACTTC.

This clone has just one count. The J gene is TRBJ2-1, the V gene TRBV2, with D perhaps TRBD1 (5 bases). V dropped 5 bases and J dropped 10 bases, with 9 bases sitting between them. The CDR3 loop spans 11 amino acids. The germline V gene has CDR1 SNHLY and CDR2 FYNNEI. The CDR3 is CASSPPGEQFF. Written as DNA, the CDR3 is TGTGCCAGCAGTCCCCCAGGGGAGCAGTTCTTC.

The V gene is TRBV10-3, the J gene TRBJ1-5; 8 bases fit TRBD1. CDR1 is ENHRY and CDR2 is SYGVKD in the germline V gene. The CDR3 runs to 14 residues. V gave up 2 bases and J gave up 5 bases; unmatched junction bases: 2. The CDR3 coding sequence is TGTGCCATCAGTGAGGGACAGGGAGATCAGCCCCAGCATTTT. The encoded protein is CAISEGQGDQPQHF.

The V call is TRBV9, the J call TRBJ2-2; 10 positions match TRBD1. J gave up 5 bases and V 1 base, and 5 bases lay outside the gene matches. This CDR3 is built from 16 residues. Germline V CDR1 and CDR2: SGDLS, YYNGEE. CDR3 DNA: TGTGCCAGCAGCGTATGGCCGGACAGGGGGACCGGGGAGCTGTTTTTT. The encoded protein is CASSVWPDRGTGELFF.

The genes are TRBV6-5 and TRBJ1-6; maybe TRBD1 (5 bases). Deletions cut 6 bases from V and 9 bases from J, with 15 bases between. Germline V gene lookup returns CDR1 MNHEY and CDR2 SVGAGI. This CDR3 has 14 residues. The CDR3 spells CASRAFFGGSPLHF. Written as DNA, the CDR3 is TGTGCCAGCAGGGCTTTTTTCGGGGGTTCACCCCTCCACTTT.

The chain joins TRBV5-1 to TRBJ1-1, with 7 bases matching TRBD1. V shed 5 bases and J 4 bases; nucleotides not matched to a gene: 8. The germline V gene has CDR1 SGHRS and CDR2 YFSETQ. This CDR3 comprises 14 residues. The CDR3 region is CASRYRQGGTEAFF. The CDR3 DNA reads TGCGCCAGCAGGTACCGACAGGGAGGCACTGAAGCTTTCTTT.

The chain carries TRBV6-5 and TRBJ2-5, with D possibly matching TRBD1 (5 bases). This CDR3 has 14 residues. Trimming shortened V by 0 bases and J by 3 bases, and 8 bases separated the two germline ends. Germline CDR1 and CDR2: MNHEY and SVGAGI. The CDR3 nucleotides are TGTGCCAGCAGTTACTCTCACAGGAAAGAGACCCAGTACTTC. This codes for CASSYSHRKETQYF.

J is TRBJ2-2 and V is TRBV9, with D perhaps matching TRBD2 (5 bases). The CDR3 length is 15 residues. Trimming shortened V by 0 bases and J by 4 bases, and 10 bases separated the two germline ends. Germline CDR1 and CDR2: SGDLS and YYNGEE. CDR3 bases: TGTGCCAGCAGCGTAGGAGGGCGAGGCACCGGGGAGCTGTTTTTT. The encoded protein is CASSVGGRGTGELFF.

The gene calls are TRBV27 and TRBJ1-2; tentatively, D is TRBD1 (5 bases). Trimming removed 5 bases at V and 8 bases at J, with 15 bases between. CDR3 length: 13 residues. The germline V gene has CDR1 MNHEY and CDR2 SMNVEV (reference sequence). This CDR3 is CASSHPGYGGYTF. CDR3 sequence (DNA): TGTGCCAGCAGTCATCCAGGGTACGGAGGCTACACCTTC.

The chain is built from TRBV9 and TRBJ1-2, with TRBD1 as a possible D gene (5 bases). CDR1 and CDR2 (germline): SGDLS, YYNGEE. The CDR3 covers 16 residues. The V end was cut by 0 bases, the J end by 4 bases, with 16 bases between. Here the CDR3 reads CASSVGGGGRSYGYTF. The CDR3 nucleotides read TGTGCCAGCAGCGTAGGTGGGGGAGGAAGAAGCTATGGCTACACCTTC.

The chain combines TRBV19 with TRBJ2-5; 12 nucleotides align to TRBD1. Germline V gene lookup returns CDR1 LNHDA and CDR2 SQIVND (reference sequence). V lost 5 bases to trimming and J lost 4 bases; unmatched junction nucleotides: 14. The CDR3 is 18 amino acids. This chain's CDR3 is CASSPRPGTGGAGETQYF. For the CDR3, the DNA is TGTGCCAGTAGTCCCCGACCCGGGACAGGGGGCGCCGGAGAGACCCAGTACTTC.

In this sample, this clone turned up once. This chain uses TRBV3-1 (or the pseudogene TRBV3-2) with TRBJ1-4, with D possibly matching TRBD1 (5 bases). The CDR3 covers 15 residues. Germline V gene data show CDR1 as LGHDT and CDR2 as YNNKEL (reference sequence). V shed 4 bases and J shed 6 bases, with 15 bases lying between them. CDR3 region: CASSLSDIDYEKLFF. The CDR3, as DNA: TGTGCCAGCAGCCTATCGGACATCGATTATGAAAAACTGTTTTTT.

The V call is TRBV6-2 or TRBV6-3, the J call TRBJ2-7; 8 bases match TRBD1. Germline V CDR1 and CDR2: MNHEY, SVGEGT. Trimming cost V 1 base and J 6 bases; bases outside gene matches: 2. CDR3 size: 13 residues. This CDR3 reads CASSYLQGGEQYV. The DNA of the CDR3 is TGTGCCAGCAGTTACTTACAGGGGGGCGAGCAGTACGTC.

The gene calls are TRBV5-1 and TRBJ2-5; tentative D call: TRBD2 (6 bases). This CDR3 region has 14 residues. V was trimmed by 0 bases and J by 7 bases, leaving 13 bases between them. Germline CDR1 is SGHRS and CDR2 is YFSETQ. In DNA, the CDR3 is TGCGCCAGCAGCTTGGAAGTAGCGGTGGGGACCCAGTACTTC. As protein: CASSLEVAVGTQYF.

J is TRBJ1-5 and V is TRBV6-6; TRBD1 matches at 7 bases. Germline V lookup: CDR1 MNHNY, CDR2 SVGAGI (reference sequence). This CDR3 is 16 amino acids long. J lost 6 bases, V lost 2 bases, and 10 bases had no gene match. The CDR3 DNA follows: TGTGCCAGCAGTTACGGCCGGTCACAGGGGCTTCAGCCCCAGCATTTT. Translation: CASSYGRSQGLQPQHF.

This clone was seen only once. The rearrangement uses TRBV4-3 and TRBJ1-2; TRBD1 might be the D (6 bases). The CDR3 is 17 residues long. Germline V CDR1 and CDR2: LGHNA, YSLEER. V lost 4 bases, J lost 5 bases, and 23 bases lay in between. The CDR3 sequence is CASSPDSLTAYPYGYTF. DNA for the CDR3: TGCGCCAGCAGCCCGGACAGTCTGACAGCCTATCCGTATGGCTACACCTTC.

This clone was seen only a few times. CDR3 protein: CSVELDRNYTF. The CDR3 DNA follows: TGCAGCGTTGAATTGGACAGGAACTACACCTTC. This chain uses TRBV29-1 with TRBJ1-2, with 7 bases matching TRBD1. The junction had 4 bases not matched to a gene; V was cut back by 2 bases and J by 10 bases. Germline CDR1 SQVTM, CDR2 ANQGSEA. This CDR3 comprises 11 residues.

This clone has just one count. The CDR3 DNA sequence: TGTGCCAGCCGACAGGGCAGGGACAATCAGCCCCAGCATTTT. It encodes CASRQGRDNQPQHF. This sequence joins TRBV6-6 and TRBJ1-5, with 7 bases matching TRBD1. J gave up 3 bases and V 8 bases, and 7 bases lay outside the gene matches. Germline V CDR1 and CDR2: MNHNY, SVGAGI (reference sequence). This CDR3 spans 14 amino acids.